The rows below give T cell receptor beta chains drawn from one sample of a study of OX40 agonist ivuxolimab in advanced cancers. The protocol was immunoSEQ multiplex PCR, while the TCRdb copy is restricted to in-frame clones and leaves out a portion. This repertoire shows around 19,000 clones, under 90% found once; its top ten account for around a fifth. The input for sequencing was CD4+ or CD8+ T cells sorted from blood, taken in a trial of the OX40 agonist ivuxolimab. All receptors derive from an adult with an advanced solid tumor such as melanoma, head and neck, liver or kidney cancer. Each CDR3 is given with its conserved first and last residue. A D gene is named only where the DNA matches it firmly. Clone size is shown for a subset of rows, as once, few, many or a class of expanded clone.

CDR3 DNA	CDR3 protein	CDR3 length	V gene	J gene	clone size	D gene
TGTGCCAGCAGCCACGTGGATACGTCTAGCTCCTACAATGAGCAGTTCTTC	CASSHVDTSSSYNEQFF	17	TRBV7-9	TRBJ2-1	once	-
TGTGCCAGCAGTTACTCGGGACTAGCGGGAGGGATGCCCCAGTACTTC	CASSYSGLAGGMPQYF	16	TRBV6-5	TRBJ2-5	-	TRBD2
TGCAGCTTTGAGGAACCATCGAACACCGGGGAGCTGTTTTTT	CSFEEPSNTGELFF	14	TRBV29-1	TRBJ2-2	-	-
TGCAGCGCCGAGGCCGAAGTCAGCTACACCTTC	CSAEAEVSYTF	11	TRBV29-1	TRBJ1-2	-	-
TGTGCCAGCAGCTCTCGAGACCGGGACACAAGGGTGGAGACCCAGTACTTC	CASSSRDRDTRVETQYF	17	TRBV7-9	TRBJ2-5	medium-sized	-
TGCAGCGTTGAAGAGGACAGGGGTTACGAGCAGTACTTC	CSVEEDRGYEQYF	13	TRBV29-1	TRBJ2-7	-	TRBD1
TGTGCCAGCAGCTTCGGGACTAGCGCATTCCCGTTTTACAATGAGCAGTTCTTC	CASSFGTSAFPFYNEQFF	18	TRBV11-1	TRBJ2-1	-	TRBD2
TGTGCCACCGGGGCGGCCGGGGAGCTGTTTTTT	CATGAAGELFF	11	TRBV27	TRBJ2-2	few	-
TGTGCCAGCAGCTTGTTTCCAGCTGATGCTAACTTC	CASSLFPADANF	12	TRBV5-4	TRBJ2-7	-	-
TGTGCCAGTAGTATGGGAAACAGGGTGGACTTC	CASSMGNRVDF	11	TRBV19	TRBJ2-5	-	-
TGTGCCAGCAGTCCCATATCCACCTACAATGAGCAGTTCTTC	CASSPISTYNEQFF	14	TRBV2	TRBJ2-1	-	-
TGTGCCAGCAGTTATAAGGGCACCTACGAGCAGTACTTC	CASSYKGTYEQYF	13	TRBV27	TRBJ2-7	-	-
TGTGCCAGCAGTGAAGGTCCAGAAACCTACGTGGAGCAGTACTTC	CASSEGPETYVEQYF	15	TRBV6-1	TRBJ2-7	-	-
TGTGCCAGCAGTTTGACTAGCGGGGAAGAGACCCAGTACTTC	CASSLTSGEETQYF	14	TRBV7-9	TRBJ2-5	-	TRBD2
TGTGCCAGCAGTGAAGCGGGAAGTCAGCCCCAGCATTTT	CASSEAGSQPQHF	13	TRBV2	TRBJ1-5	once	-
TGTGCCAGCAGCTTGGTCAGTATGGGTGAGCAGTTCTTC	CASSLVSMGEQFF	13	TRBV5-5	TRBJ2-1	-	-
TGTGCCAGCCCCCCGGACGCGGGGTCCTACGAGCAGTACTTC	CASPPDAGSYEQYF	14	TRBV7-9	TRBJ2-7	few	-
TGTGCCAGCAGTTTATTCAGGGTTGGGACTGAAGCTTTCTTT	CASSLFRVGTEAFF	14	TRBV28	TRBJ1-1	-	-
TGTGCCAGCAGTGCCTACAGCGGGAGGCTCTACGAGCAGTACTTC	CASSAYSGRLYEQYF	15	TRBV27	TRBJ2-7	-	TRBD2
TGTGCCAGCAGCTTGGCAATCCTTGACAGGGGGTTTAGCAATCAGCCCCAGCATTTT	CASSLAILDRGFSNQPQHF	19	TRBV5-4	TRBJ1-5	-	TRBD1
TGTGCCAGCAGCCGACAGGGCTATAATTCACCCCTCCACTTT	CASSRQGYNSPLHF	14	TRBV11-3	TRBJ1-6	-	TRBD1
TGTGCCAGCAGCTTAGCAGTTTTGACAGGGGAATCTACAGAGCAGTACTTC	CASSLAVLTGESTEQYF	17	TRBV7-6	TRBJ2-7	few	TRBD1
TGTGCCAGCAGCTTAGCGGTTACTAGCGGGTCCTCAAACACCGGGGAGCTGTTTTTT	CASSLAVTSGSSNTGELFF	19	TRBV7-8	TRBJ2-2	-	TRBD2
TGTGCCAGCCTCTCGCCAGGGATCGCCTACAATGAGCAGTTCTTC	CASLSPGIAYNEQFF	15	TRBV7-9	TRBJ2-1	-	-
TGTGCCAGCAGCGAGAGCGGGGGGGCCGTAGAGACCCAGTACTTC	CASSESGGAVETQYF	15	TRBV9	TRBJ2-5	-	TRBD2
TGTGCCAGCAGCGTAGGGGGTCCTTTT	CASSVGGPF	9	TRBV9	TRBJ1-1	-	-
TGTGCCAGTAGTTACCGGACCTTCAATGAGCAGTTCTTC	CASSYRTFNEQFF	13	TRBV19	TRBJ2-1	-	-
TGTGCCAGCAGTTTATCGGGGTCCCTTTTGGACGAGCAGTACTTC	CASSLSGSLLDEQYF	15	TRBV27	TRBJ2-7	-	-
TGTGCTAGTGGTCTTGGCGTTGAGGAAGAGACCCAGTACTTC	CASGLGVEEETQYF	14	TRBV12-5	TRBJ2-5	-	-
TGTGCCAGCAGCTCGCCACCAAGGTACTGTTGGGCTGGGAGTTGCGAGCAGTACTTC	CASSSPPRYCWAGSCEQYF	19	TRBV5-8	TRBJ2-7	-	-
TGCAGCGCCCTTGAAGCCGCATCCTACAATGAGCAGTTCTTC	CSALEAASYNEQFF	14	TRBV29-1	TRBJ2-1	-	-
TGTGCCAGCAGCCGCCGCGGGACAGGGGGCTTCGGGGAGCTGTTTTTT	CASSRRGTGGFGELFF	16	TRBV11-2	TRBJ2-2	-	TRBD1
TGTGCCAGCAGTGACGGGTTTTCGGAGCAGTACTTC	CASSDGFSEQYF	12	TRBV2	TRBJ2-7	-	-
TGTGCCAGCAGTTCCTCGGGACAGAGCACAGATACGCAGTATTTT	CASSSSGQSTDTQYF	15	TRBV6-5	TRBJ2-3	-	TRBD1
TGTGCCAGCAGTGAAGTCGCTAACTATGGCTACACCTTC	CASSEVANYGYTF	13	TRBV6-1	TRBJ1-2	once	-
TGCGCCAGCAGCCAAGGGCCCGGACAGGGCTCCAACACTGAAGCTTTCTTT	CASSQGPGQGSNTEAFF	17	TRBV5-1	TRBJ1-1	once	TRBD1
TGTGCCAGCAGCTTAGCGGCGGCGAGCTCCTACGAGCAGTACTTC	CASSLAAASSYEQYF	15	TRBV7-9	TRBJ2-7	-	-
TGTGCCAGCAGCTCCCTCCGAAATCGGGCCGGGGAGCTGTTTTTT	CASSSLRNRAGELFF	15	TRBV7-9	TRBJ2-2	-	-
TGTGCCAGCAGCCTAACAGAGTCCTACGAGCAGTACTTC	CASSLTESYEQYF	13	TRBV6-6	TRBJ2-7	once	-
TGTGCCAGCAGTCGGGACAGGGAGACCCAGTACTTC	CASSRDRETQYF	12	TRBV6-5	TRBJ2-5	once	TRBD1
TGTGCCAGCAGCGTAGGAGGAGAAAGGGAAAAACTGTTTTTT	CASSVGGEREKLFF	14	TRBV9	TRBJ1-4	-	-
TGTGCCAGCAGCTTAGTCGGCGAGCAGTACTTC	CASSLVGEQYF	11	TRBV11-2	TRBJ2-7	-	-
TGTGCCAGTAGCCGGGACTGGGAGACAGATACGCAGTATTTT	CASSRDWETDTQYF	14	TRBV19	TRBJ2-3	-	-
TGCGCCAGCAGCCAAGCCGGGGTTGAAGCTTTCTTT	CASSQAGVEAFF	12	TRBV4-1	TRBJ1-1	-	-
TGCAGCGTTGAAGACAACTATGGCTACACCTTC	CSVEDNYGYTF	11	TRBV29-1	TRBJ1-2	-	-
TGCGCCAGCAGCCAAGATCTGGTCCCGACGGGTTCACCCCTCCACTTT	CASSQDLVPTGSPLHF	16	TRBV4-1	TRBJ1-6	-	-
TGCAGCGTTTCTGATGAAAAACTGTTTTTT	CSVSDEKLFF	10	TRBV29-1	TRBJ1-4	-	-
TGTGCCAGCAGCTGGCGGACAGCTACCTACGAGCAGTACTTC	CASSWRTATYEQYF	14	TRBV5-5	TRBJ2-7	few	-
TGCGCCAGCAGCCAACGGCACAGTGTTAATCAGCCCCAGCATTTT	CASSQRHSVNQPQHF	15	TRBV4-1	TRBJ1-5	few	-
TGTGCCTGGAGTGCTCCCCCAGGATTCGAGCAGTACTTC	CAWSAPPGFEQYF	13	TRBV30	TRBJ2-7	-	-
TGTGCCAGCAGGGGTTGGGGACAAATCATCTACGAGCAGTACTTC	CASRGWGQIIYEQYF	15	TRBV2	TRBJ2-7	-	-
TGTGCCAGCAGTTTGGACACAGGGTATGGCTACACCTTC	CASSLDTGYGYTF	13	TRBV7-3	TRBJ1-2	-	-